This passage covers 30 T cell receptor beta chains from one sample sequenced in a study of human thymus T cells. Method: immunoSEQ multiplex PCR; TCRdb's copy keeps in-frame clones and lacks some. The repertoire holds some 72,000 clones, with 95% to 98% as singletons. The study used thymus tissue resected during corrective heart surgery. Sequenced sample: thymus tissue. These receptors originate from a boy under three years old with a congenital heart defect but otherwise immunologically healthy.

The rearrangement joins TRBV18 to TRBJ1-4; no clear D. Looked up from germline, CDR1 is KGHSH and CDR2 is LQKENI. V was trimmed by 3 bases and J by 8 bases, leaving 16 bases between them. The CDR3 contains 15 residues. DNA for the CDR3: TGTGCCAGCTCACCCATGGGGTCCTACTTCGAAAAACTGTTTTTT. As protein: CASSPMGSYFEKLFF.

This clone was recorded once. This chain connects TRBV25-1 to TRBJ1-1, with D tentatively TRBD1 (5 bases). Germline CDR1 reads MGHDK; CDR2 reads SYGVNS. The ends were cut back, 5 bases at V and 3 bases at J, with 7 bases in the middle. The CDR3 is made up of 12 amino acids. CDR3 residues: CASSLRDTEAFF. CDR3 DNA: TGTGCCAGCAGTCTCAGGGACACTGAAGCTTTCTTT.

The count of this clone is one. V is TRBV6-1 and J is TRBJ2-5; no definite D call. The germline CDR1 and CDR2 sequences are MNHNS and SASEGT. The CDR3 loop spans 13 amino acids. V was trimmed by 5 bases and J by 2 bases, leaving 9 bases between them. CDR3 residues: CASSFPGQETQYF. CDR3 DNA sequence: TGTGCCAGCAGTTTCCCAGGTCAAGAGACCCAGTACTTC.

The chain joins TRBV5-1 to TRBJ2-5, with D possibly TRBD2 on 5 matching bases. The germline CDR1 and CDR2 sequences are SGHRS and YFSETQ. The CDR3 spans 18 residues. The V and J ends lost 0 bases and 3 bases respectively, with 21 bases between them. CDR3 residues: CASSLGAGAWGVEETQYF. In DNA form, the CDR3 reads TGCGCCAGCAGCTTGGGGGCGGGTGCCTGGGGAGTCGAAGAGACCCAGTACTTC.

This chain connects TRBV5-4 to TRBJ2-1, with D perhaps given as TRBD1 or TRBD2 (5 bases each). The germline V and J ends were trimmed by 6 bases and 8 bases, with 18 bases remaining between them. Germline loops: CDR1 SGHNT, CDR2 YYREEE (reference sequence). The CDR3 totals 14 residues. DNA of the CDR3: TGTGCCAGCACCCCGGGGCCAGGGTTTGATGAGCAGTTCTTC. Translating gives CASTPGPGFDEQFF.

The V gene is TRBV7-2, the J gene TRBJ2-1; TRBD1 or TRBD2 may be the D gene (6 bases each). CDR3 length: 18 residues. V was shortened by 1 base and J by 0 bases, with 16 bases between the two germline ends. Germline values: CDR1 SGHTA, CDR2 FQGNSA. The DNA of the CDR3 is TGTGCCAGCAGCTTAGTGTCCGGGGGCTGGGGCTCCTACAATGAGCAGTTCTTC. It yields the protein CASSLVSGGWGSYNEQFF.

The V gene is TRBV19, the J gene TRBJ1-1; D not certain. The germline gives CDR1 LNHDA, CDR2 SQIVND (reference sequence). There are 11 residues in the CDR3. The V gene lost 7 bases and the J gene lost 1 base, with 4 bases spanning the gap. The CDR3 loop reads CASKGNTEAFF. The CDR3 region has the DNA TGTGCCAGTAAGGGGAACACTGAAGCTTTCTTT.

The chain joins TRBV7-2 to TRBJ2-5, with TRBD2 matching 11 bases. Germline V lookup: CDR1 SGHTA, CDR2 FQGNSA. V was pared by 1 base and J by 2 bases, with 6 bases of the junction left unmatched. The CDR3 is 17 amino acids. This CDR3 reads CASSLESSGRLQETQYF. For the CDR3, the DNA is TGTGCCAGCAGCTTAGAATCTAGCGGGAGGCTACAAGAGACCCAGTACTTC.

V gene TRBV12-5 combines with J gene TRBJ1-5; 10 nucleotides align to TRBD1. Germline V lookup: CDR1 LGHNT, CDR2 FRNRAP. The CDR3 extends over 17 amino acids. V lost 3 bases and J lost 0; bases outside the gene matches: 5. CDR3: CASGFTGTGASNQPQHF. CDR3 DNA: TGTGCTAGTGGTTTCACCGGGACAGGGGCTAGCAATCAGCCCCAGCATTTT.

This sequence joins TRBV4-2 and TRBJ1-2; no definite D call. Deletions cut 2 bases from V and 4 bases from J, with 11 bases between. Germline CDR1 is LGHNA and CDR2 is YNFKEQ. The CDR3 is 14 amino acids. The CDR3 reads CASSQPGEGYGYTF. CDR3 DNA sequence: TGTGCCAGCAGCCAACCTGGGGAGGGCTATGGCTACACCTTC.

This chain joins TRBV28 and TRBJ2-3; TRBD2 aligns across 8 bases. The CDR3 is 16 amino acids. V was pared by 4 bases and J by 1 base, with 7 bases of the junction left unmatched. Per germline, CDR1 MDHEN and CDR2 SYDVKM. The CDR3 loop is CASSSGLVRGTDTQYF. In DNA form, the CDR3 reads TGTGCCAGCAGTTCGGGACTAGTTAGGGGCACAGATACGCAGTATTTT.

This chain connects TRBV6-6 to TRBJ2-5; unclear D gene. The CDR3 totals 16 residues. Germline loops: CDR1 MNHNY, CDR2 SVGAGI (reference sequence). The germline V and J ends were trimmed by 4 bases and 0 bases, with 15 bases remaining between them. CDR3 nucleotides: TGTGCCAGCAGTTGGAGCGACACAACGTACCAAGAGACCCAGTACTTC. Protein product: CASSWSDTTYQETQYF.

In DNA form, the CDR3 reads TGCGCCAGCAGCTGTCGAGACAGGGGCGACAATGAGCAGTTCTTC. Its translation: CASSCRDRGDNEQFF. V is TRBV10-2 and J is TRBJ2-1, with TRBD1 matching 8 bases. Germline lookup yields CDR1 WSHSY and CDR2 SAAADI. The CDR3 has 15 amino acids. V lost 6 bases, J lost 5 bases, and 9 bases stayed unmatched.

The rearrangement uses TRBV6-5 and TRBJ1-6; 8 bases map to TRBD1. The CDR3 consists of 13 residues. V shed 6 bases and J 14 bases; nucleotides not matched to a gene: 9. Germline V gene sequence: CDR1 MNHEY, CDR2 SVGAGI. The CDR3 DNA sequence: TGTGCCAGCAGGGTTGGACAGGGTCCGGCCCTCCACTTT. It translates to CASRVGQGPALHF.

The chain employs TRBV5-8 and TRBJ1-1; possible D gene TRBD1, 5 bases. CDR3 length equals 15 residues. Trimming left V 3 bases short and J 1 base short, with 13 bases between. Germline values: CDR1 SGHTS, CDR2 YDEGEE. The CDR3 reads CASSSEQVKNTEAFF. The CDR3, as DNA: TGTGCCAGCAGCTCCGAACAGGTTAAGAACACTGAAGCTTTCTTT. Together with reference TRBV5-8 and TRBJ1-1, the CDR3 gives the full variable domain: EAGVTQSPTHLIKTRGQQATLRCSPISGHTSVYWYQQALGLGLQFLLWYDEGEERNRGNFPPRFSGRQFPNYSSELNVNALELEDSALYLCASSSEQVKNTEAFFGQGTRLTVV.

The gene calls are TRBV5-1 and TRBJ2-1; TRBD2 aligns across 12 bases. The CDR3 is 18 residues long. Germline CDR1 is SGHRS and CDR2 is YFSETQ. With 3 bases clipped from V and 5 bases from J, the junction kept 12 bases outside the gene matches. The CDR3, as DNA: TGCGCCAGCAGCTCCCCTAGACTAGCGGGAGTGTTAGACAATGAGCAGTTCTTC. This gives the protein CASSSPRLAGVLDNEQFF.

V gene TRBV10-2 combines with J gene TRBJ2-1, with D perhaps TRBD1 or TRBD2 (5 bases each). The CDR3 contains 16 residues. Trimming removed 4 bases from V and 4 bases from J, with 17 bases in between. CDR1 and CDR2 (germline): WSHSY, SAAADI. The CDR3 loop is CASSGTRLGAYNEQFF. The CDR3 DNA reads as TGCGCCAGCAGTGGTACGCGACTCGGGGCATACAATGAGCAGTTCTTC.

This clone was detected only once. The chain combines TRBV9 with TRBJ2-5; TRBD1 aligns across 9 bases. The CDR3 has 15 amino acids. V was pared by 3 bases and J by 4 bases, with 7 bases of the junction left unmatched. Germline V gene sequence: CDR1 SGDLS, CDR2 YYNGEE. CDR3 sequence reads: CASSAWTGEGETQYF. In nucleotides, the CDR3 is TGTGCCAGCAGCGCCTGGACAGGGGAAGGAGAGACCCAGTACTTC.

V usage is TRBV4-1 and J usage is TRBJ2-3; TRBD1 aligns across 7 bases. CDR3 size: 14 residues. The V and J ends lost 2 bases and 8 bases, in that order; junction bases with no gene match: 7. The germline CDR1 and CDR2 sequences are MGHRA and YSYEKL. The CDR3 sequence: CASSQPSTGCTQYF. In DNA, the CDR3 is TGCGCCAGCAGCCAACCCTCGACAGGGTGTACGCAGTATTTT.

This chain joins TRBV4-1 and TRBJ2-2; D possibly corresponds to TRBD2 (5 bases). V was trimmed by 0 bases and J by 7 bases, leaving 18 bases between them. The V gene's germline CDR1 is MGHRA and CDR2 YSYEKL. This CDR3 comprises 17 residues. CDR3 in DNA: TGCGCCAGCAGCCAAGAAATTCTAGGACTTCCCTTCGGGGAGCTGTTTTTT. It codes for CASSQEILGLPFGELFF.

This chain connects TRBV19 to TRBJ2-5; tentatively, D is TRBD1 or TRBD2 (5 bases each). The CDR3 length is 14 residues. CDR1 is LNHDA and CDR2 is SQIVND in the germline V gene (reference sequence). Trimming shortened V by 5 bases and J by 1 base, and 11 bases separated the two germline ends. DNA for the CDR3: TGTGCCAGTAGTTCCGGGACCTCCCAAGAGACCCAGTACTTC. It codes for CASSSGTSQETQYF.

The chain is built from TRBV11-2 and TRBJ1-1; possible D gene TRBD1, 5 bases. This CDR3 is built from 18 residues. The germline V and J ends were trimmed by 1 base and 1 base, with 19 bases remaining between them. CDR1 and CDR2 (germline): SGHAT, FQNNGV. The CDR3 spells CASSLGSLVRTPNTEAFF. The CDR3 nucleotides are TGTGCCAGCAGCTTAGGAAGCTTAGTAAGGACACCGAACACTGAAGCTTTCTTT.

The chain carries TRBV18 and TRBJ2-4; tentatively, D is TRBD1 or TRBD2 (6 bases each). The CDR3 runs 16 residues. Trimming cost V 3 bases and J 0 bases, with 12 bases left between them. Germline loops: CDR1 KGHSH, CDR2 LQKENI. In DNA, the CDR3 is TGTGCCAGCTCACCTGGAGGGGGGTTAGCCAAAAACATTCAGTACTTC. Amino acids: CASSPGGGLAKNIQYF.

This chain joins TRBV19 and TRBJ1-2; D is unresolved. Between the trimmed V and J ends, which lost 0 bases and 4 bases, there was a span of 18 bases. The CDR3 is 17 amino acids. Germline CDR1 and CDR2: LNHDA and SQIVND (reference sequence). CDR3 bases: TGTGCCAGTAGTATAGATTCTCACAGCCCAAACGGCTATGGCTACACCTTC. This translates into CASSIDSHSPNGYGYTF. Drawing the rest from reference TRBV19 and TRBJ1-2, the complete variable domain is DGGITQSPKYLFRKEGQNVTLSCEQNLNHDAMYWYRQDPGQGLRLIYYSQIVNDFQKGDIAEGYSVSREKKESFPLTVTSAQKNPTAFYLCASSIDSHSPNGYGYTFGSGTRLTVV.

This chain joins TRBV7-9 and TRBJ2-5; possible D gene TRBD2, 6 bases. The germline V gene encodes CDR1 SEHNR and CDR2 FQNEAQ (reference sequence). V lost 6 bases and J 3 bases, leaving 14 bases between the germline ends. This CDR3 is 14 amino acids long. Here the CDR3 reads CASSLASRKETQYF. The DNA for the CDR3 is TGTGCCAGCAGTCTAGCGTCCCGGAAAGAGACCCAGTACTTC.

The chain combines TRBV18 with TRBJ1-2; no firm D call. This CDR3 has 16 amino acids. CDR1 and CDR2 from the germline V gene are KGHSH and LQKENI. The V end lost 3 bases, the J end lost 3 bases, and 17 bases lay between the germline ends. The CDR3 nucleotides read TGTGCCAGCTCACCCATTAGTACAAGAAGGGACTATGGCTACACCTTC. Encoded protein: CASSPISTRRDYGYTF.

The rearrangement links TRBV7-9 to TRBJ1-1; TRBD1 matches at 7 bases. Per the germline V gene, CDR1 is SEHNR and CDR2 is FQNEAQ (reference sequence). The V segment lost 2 bases and the J segment 10 bases; nucleotides outside the gene matches: 13. The CDR3 sequence is 15 residues long. The CDR3 region has the DNA TGTGCCAGCAGCTTACCATCGGACAGGAGGGGTTTAGCTTTCTTT. This gives the protein CASSLPSDRRGLAFF.

The chain joins TRBV10-2 to TRBJ2-7; D is unclear. Trimming removed 3 bases from V and 0 bases from J, with 12 bases in between. CDR1 is WSHSY and CDR2 is SAAADI in the germline V gene. The CDR3 spans 15 residues. CDR3 loop: CASSDHSYFSYEQYF. DNA for the CDR3: TGCGCCAGCAGTGATCACTCCTACTTCTCCTACGAGCAGTACTTC.

The CDR3 spells CASSSTGKAYEQYF. DNA of the CDR3: TGCGCCAGCAGCTCTACAGGGAAGGCCTACGAGCAGTACTTC. This rearrangement joins TRBV5-1 to TRBJ2-7; maybe TRBD1 (6 bases). This CDR3 contains 14 residues. Germline values: CDR1 SGHRS, CDR2 YFSETQ. Trimming removed 3 bases at V and 2 bases at J, with 12 bases between.

This chain uses TRBV11-2 with TRBJ1-1; 10 bases fit TRBD1. Trimming removed 4 bases from V and 0 bases from J; junction bases left unmatched: 8. CDR1 and CDR2 (germline): SGHAT, FQNNGV. This CDR3 comprises 17 residues. CDR3 sequence (DNA): TGTGCCAGCAGCTCCCGGGACAGGGGTAACATGAACACTGAAGCTTTCTTT. Protein: CASSSRDRGNMNTEAFF.